The rows below give T cell receptor beta chains drawn from one sample of a study of T cell responses to AZD1222 COVID-19 vaccine. Assay: immunoSEQ multiplex PCR; the TCRdb copy retains only in-frame clones and omits some. The table includes some 140,000 clones, 88% detected once. The input for sequencing was peripheral blood, taken on day 0 of AZD1222 vaccination. The receptors were sampled from an adult in good health. Each CDR3 is given with its conserved first and last residue.

j_gene,v_gene,CDR3aa
TRBJ2-2,TRBV29-1,CSVGSTGSNTGELFF
TRBJ1-2,TRBV6-1,CASSEVWTANYGYTF
TRBJ2-1,TRBV4-3,CASSQDRDRGNEQFF
TRBJ1-1,TRBV11-2,CASSLEGTGSTEAFF
TRBJ1-2,TRBV4-2,CASSQGDGGYTF
TRBJ1-3,TRBV7-9,CASSLRVGNTIYF
TRBJ1-3,TRBV4-1,CASSQGQLSGNTIYF
TRBJ2-2,TRBV29-1,CSVGRSNTGELFF
TRBJ1-2,TRBV7-3,CASSLGMSEGYTF
TRBJ2-2,TRBV12-3/TRBV12-4,CASSFQAGELFF
TRBJ2-7,TRBV5-1,CASRTRLDSYEQYF
TRBJ2-3,TRBV5-1,CASRGLKTGGSADTQYF
TRBJ1-6,TRBV6-6,CASSQGQSSYNSPLHF
TRBJ1-2,TRBV2,CASTQTGTGYTF
TRBJ2-2,TRBV7-2,CASSSGGHGELFF
TRBJ1-1,TRBV29-1,CSVTGMANTEAFF
TRBJ1-2,TRBV4-1,CASSQGGSGYGYTF
TRBJ2-1,TRBV7-9,CASSLDSGGYNEQFF
TRBJ1-1,TRBV6-4,CASSATPLNTEAFF
TRBJ1-5,TRBV14,CASSPFDQGPQHF
TRBJ2-2,TRBV5-4,CASSGRQGGNTGELFF
TRBJ2-2,TRBV7-2,CASSTSGGDPGELFF
TRBJ1-5,TRBV5-6,CASSSPNQPQHF
TRBJ1-2,TRBV29-1,CSVELQGMYGYTF
TRBJ2-3,TRBV7-2,CASSRRTGGDTQYF
TRBJ1-1,TRBV9,CASSVARDATEAFF
TRBJ2-7,TRBV25-1,CASSGLGTYEQYF
TRBJ1-1,TRBV29-1,CSVESGRGTEAFF
TRBJ2-5,TRBV11-2,CASSPLGGGPETQYF
TRBJ2-1,TRBV19,CASNDRAMSYNEQFF
TRBJ2-3,TRBV5-4,CASSLGTSGTGTDTQYF
TRBJ2-3,TRBV7-3,CASSLIPGARTDTQYF
TRBJ1-4,TRBV28,CASSPDEYEKLFF
TRBJ1-1,TRBV6-5,CASSTTGGTEAFF
TRBJ1-2,TRBV7-2,CASSPPGRAYGYTF
TRBJ1-5,TRBV19,CAAHPGREIRNQPQHF
TRBJ1-4,TRBV2,CASSDWATNEKLFF
TRBJ1-5,TRBV7-2,CASSPRQGPQPQHF
TRBJ2-5,TRBV7-2,CASSGQGGLKTQYF
TRBJ2-7,TRBV6-5,CASSYSRTGANEQYF
TRBJ1-1,TRBV7-2,CASSIGGGGGTEAFF
TRBJ1-5,TRBV2,CASSGTDYQPQHF
TRBJ1-2,TRBV27,CASRSTGWVGYTF
TRBJ2-3,TRBV18,CASSGQGMTDTQYF
TRBJ2-5,TRBV5-8,CASVVGLETQYF
TRBJ2-7,TRBV7-9,CASSPLGQRSSYEQYF
TRBJ2-5,TRBV2,CATTGTWETQYF
TRBJ1-2,TRBV19,CASSDRDRDYGYTF
TRBJ1-1,TRBV6-5,CASAAGSYRTEAFF
TRBJ1-5,TRBV5-5,CASSPYSNQPQHF
TRBJ1-5,TRBV19,CASQTGDQPQHF
TRBJ2-7,TRBV5-4,CASSTGGTGGRGYEQYF
TRBJ1-2,TRBV4-1,CASSQDIGGGYTF
TRBJ1-4,TRBV2,CASSELQGTNEKLFF
TRBJ1-5,TRBV7-2,CASSATGGKYQPQHF